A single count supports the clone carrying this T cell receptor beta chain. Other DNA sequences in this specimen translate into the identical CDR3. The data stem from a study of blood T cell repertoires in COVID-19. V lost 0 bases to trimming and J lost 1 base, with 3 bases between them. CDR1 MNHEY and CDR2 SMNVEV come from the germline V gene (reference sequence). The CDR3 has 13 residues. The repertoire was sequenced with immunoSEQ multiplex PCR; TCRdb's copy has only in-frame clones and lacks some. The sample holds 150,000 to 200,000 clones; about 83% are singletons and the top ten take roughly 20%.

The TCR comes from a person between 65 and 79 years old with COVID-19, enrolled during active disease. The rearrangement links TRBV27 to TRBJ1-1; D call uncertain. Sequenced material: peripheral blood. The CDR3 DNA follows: TGTGCCAGCAGTTTATCCAGGAACACTGAAGCTTTCTTT. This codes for CASSLSRNTEAFF.